The T cell receptor (beta chain) under discussion was sequenced for a study of identical twins. Study-level points and caveats: The conclusions drew on cross-sectional statistical analysis instead of tracking the same donors. Invariant populations such as MAIT and iNKT cells could partly muddle zero-insertion analyses.

All donors were healthy Caucasians. TCRdb re-called the 5' RACE reads with MiXCR, one entry per CDR3 protein. The data contain roughly 690,000 distinct CDR3 sequences, approximately 6.1% of them singletons. Trimming took 4 bases from V and 5 from J, leaving 15 bases between them. The germline V gene encodes CDR1 MNHEY and CDR2 SMNVEV (reference sequence). This CDR3 has 15 amino acids. Remarks on this clonotype: The antigen is not known.

The specimen sequenced was naive T cells sorted from blood. The gene calls are TRBV27 and TRBJ2-1, with D unclear. The TCR originated in a man younger than 35 in good health. CDR3 nucleotide sequence: TGTGCCAGCAGTTCTTACCGGGTCAAAAACAATGAGCAGTTCTTC. Encoded protein: CASSSYRVKNNEQFF.